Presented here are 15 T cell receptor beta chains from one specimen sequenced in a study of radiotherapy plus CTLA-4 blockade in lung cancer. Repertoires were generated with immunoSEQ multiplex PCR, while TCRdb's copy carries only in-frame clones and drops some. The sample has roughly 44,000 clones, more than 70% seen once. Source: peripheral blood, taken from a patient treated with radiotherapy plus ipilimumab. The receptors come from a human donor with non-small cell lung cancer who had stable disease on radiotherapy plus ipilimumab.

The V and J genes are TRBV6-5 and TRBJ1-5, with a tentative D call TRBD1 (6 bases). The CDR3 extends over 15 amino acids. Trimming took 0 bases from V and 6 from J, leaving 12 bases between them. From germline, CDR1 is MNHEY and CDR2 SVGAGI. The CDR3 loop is CASSYSWDNSQPQHF. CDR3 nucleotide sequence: TGTGCCAGCAGTTACTCCTGGGACAATAGTCAGCCCCAGCATTTT.

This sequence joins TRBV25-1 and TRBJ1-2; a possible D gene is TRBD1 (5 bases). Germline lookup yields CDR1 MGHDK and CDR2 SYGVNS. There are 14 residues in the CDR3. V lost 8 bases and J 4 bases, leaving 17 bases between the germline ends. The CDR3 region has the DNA TGTGCCAGCTCGGGCGGGGCTTTGGTCTATGGCTACACCTTC. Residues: CASSGGALVYGYTF.

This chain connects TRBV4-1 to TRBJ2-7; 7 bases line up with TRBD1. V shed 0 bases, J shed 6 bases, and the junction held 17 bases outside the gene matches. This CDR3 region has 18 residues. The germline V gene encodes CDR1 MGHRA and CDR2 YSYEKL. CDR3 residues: CASSQDKGIGKQGCEQYV. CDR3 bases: TGCGCCAGCAGCCAAGATAAGGGGATCGGGAAACAGGGGTGCGAGCAGTACGTC.

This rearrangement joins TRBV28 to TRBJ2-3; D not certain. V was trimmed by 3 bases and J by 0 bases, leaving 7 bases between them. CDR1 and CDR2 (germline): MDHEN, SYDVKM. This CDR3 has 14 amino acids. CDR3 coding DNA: TGTGCCAGCAGTTTCCCCCCCAGCACAGATACGCAGTATTTT. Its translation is CASSFPPSTDTQYF.

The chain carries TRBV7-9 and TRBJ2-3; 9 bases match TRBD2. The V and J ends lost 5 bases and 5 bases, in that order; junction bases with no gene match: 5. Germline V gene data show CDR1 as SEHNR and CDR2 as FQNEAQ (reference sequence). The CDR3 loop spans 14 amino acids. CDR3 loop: CASSPAGGRDTQYF. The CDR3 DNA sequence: TGTGCCAGCAGCCCCGCGGGGGGGCGAGATACGCAGTATTTT.

The CDR3 DNA reads as TGCGCCAGCAGCCAGACTAGCGGGGGGGCCAATGAGCAGTTCTTC. This codes for CASSQTSGGANEQFF. This chain connects TRBV5-1 to TRBJ2-1; 14 nucleotides agree with TRBD2. Germline V CDR1 and CDR2: SGHRS, YFSETQ. The CDR3 runs to 15 residues. V trimming: 4 bases; J trimming: 6 bases; junction bases outside the gene matches: 3.

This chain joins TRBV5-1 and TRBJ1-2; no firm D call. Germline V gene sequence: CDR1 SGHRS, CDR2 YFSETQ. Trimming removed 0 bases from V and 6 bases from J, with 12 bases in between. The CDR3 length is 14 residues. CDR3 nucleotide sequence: TGCGCCAGCAGCTTGGGCGGGGTTGAGGATGGCTACACCTTC. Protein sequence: CASSLGGVEDGYTF.

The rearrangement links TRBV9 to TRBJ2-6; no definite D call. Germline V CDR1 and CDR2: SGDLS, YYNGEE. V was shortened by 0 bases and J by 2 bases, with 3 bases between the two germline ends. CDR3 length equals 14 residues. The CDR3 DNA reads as TGTGCCAGCAGCGTAGATCCTGGGGCCAACGTCCTGACTTTC. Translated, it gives CASSVDPGANVLTF.

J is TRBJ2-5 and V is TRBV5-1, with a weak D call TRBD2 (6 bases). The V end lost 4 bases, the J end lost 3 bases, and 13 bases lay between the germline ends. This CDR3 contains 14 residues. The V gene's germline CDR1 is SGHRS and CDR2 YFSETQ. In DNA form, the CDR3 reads TGCGCCAGCAGCCCTGGACGGGGGAAAGAGACCCAGTACTTC. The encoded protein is CASSPGRGKETQYF.

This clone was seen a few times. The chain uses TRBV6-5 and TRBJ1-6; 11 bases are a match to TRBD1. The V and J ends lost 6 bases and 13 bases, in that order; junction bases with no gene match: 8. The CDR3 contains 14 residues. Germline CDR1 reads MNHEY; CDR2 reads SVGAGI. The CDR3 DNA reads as TGTGCCAGCAGGTCCGTGGGGGACAGGGGGCCCCTCCACTTT. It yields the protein CASRSVGDRGPLHF.

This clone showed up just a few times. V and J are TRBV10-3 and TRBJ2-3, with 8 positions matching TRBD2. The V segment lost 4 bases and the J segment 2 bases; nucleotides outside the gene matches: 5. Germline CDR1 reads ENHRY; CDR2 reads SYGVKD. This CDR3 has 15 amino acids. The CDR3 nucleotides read TGTGCCATCAGTGCGGGGGGGGGTTTCACAGATACGCAGTATTTT. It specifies CAISAGGGFTDTQYF.

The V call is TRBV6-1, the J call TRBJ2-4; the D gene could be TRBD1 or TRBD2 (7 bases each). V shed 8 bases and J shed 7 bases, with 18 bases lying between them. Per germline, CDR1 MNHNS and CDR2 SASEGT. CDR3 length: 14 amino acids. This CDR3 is CASWGGQRRNIQYF. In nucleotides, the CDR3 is TGTGCCAGCTGGGGGGGACAGCGGAGGAACATTCAGTACTTC.

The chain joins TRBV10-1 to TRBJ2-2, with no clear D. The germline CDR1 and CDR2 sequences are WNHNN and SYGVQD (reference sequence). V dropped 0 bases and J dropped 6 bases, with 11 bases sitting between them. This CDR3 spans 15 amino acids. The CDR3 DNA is TGCGCCAGCAGTGAGTCGATTAACTGGGCCGGGGAGCTGTTTTTT. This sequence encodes CASSESINWAGELFF.

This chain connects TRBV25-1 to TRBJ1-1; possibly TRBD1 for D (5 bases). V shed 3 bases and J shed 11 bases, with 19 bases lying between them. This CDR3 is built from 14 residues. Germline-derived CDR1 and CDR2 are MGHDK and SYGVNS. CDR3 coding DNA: TGTGCCAGCAGTGAGGCAGTTTTGGGGGTAGTGGCTTTCTTT. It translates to CASSEAVLGVVAFF. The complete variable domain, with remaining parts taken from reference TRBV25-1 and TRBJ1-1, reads EADIYQTPRYLVIGTGKKITLECSQTMGHDKMYWYQQDPGMELHLIHYSYGVNSTEKGDLSSESTVSRIRTEHFPLTLESARPSHTSQYLCASSEAVLGVVAFFGQGTRLTVV.

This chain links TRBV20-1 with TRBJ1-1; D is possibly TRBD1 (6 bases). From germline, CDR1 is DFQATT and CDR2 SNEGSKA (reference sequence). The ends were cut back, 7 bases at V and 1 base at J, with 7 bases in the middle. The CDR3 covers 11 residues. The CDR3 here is CSVQGNTEAFF. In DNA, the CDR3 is TGCAGTGTACAGGGGAACACTGAAGCTTTCTTT.